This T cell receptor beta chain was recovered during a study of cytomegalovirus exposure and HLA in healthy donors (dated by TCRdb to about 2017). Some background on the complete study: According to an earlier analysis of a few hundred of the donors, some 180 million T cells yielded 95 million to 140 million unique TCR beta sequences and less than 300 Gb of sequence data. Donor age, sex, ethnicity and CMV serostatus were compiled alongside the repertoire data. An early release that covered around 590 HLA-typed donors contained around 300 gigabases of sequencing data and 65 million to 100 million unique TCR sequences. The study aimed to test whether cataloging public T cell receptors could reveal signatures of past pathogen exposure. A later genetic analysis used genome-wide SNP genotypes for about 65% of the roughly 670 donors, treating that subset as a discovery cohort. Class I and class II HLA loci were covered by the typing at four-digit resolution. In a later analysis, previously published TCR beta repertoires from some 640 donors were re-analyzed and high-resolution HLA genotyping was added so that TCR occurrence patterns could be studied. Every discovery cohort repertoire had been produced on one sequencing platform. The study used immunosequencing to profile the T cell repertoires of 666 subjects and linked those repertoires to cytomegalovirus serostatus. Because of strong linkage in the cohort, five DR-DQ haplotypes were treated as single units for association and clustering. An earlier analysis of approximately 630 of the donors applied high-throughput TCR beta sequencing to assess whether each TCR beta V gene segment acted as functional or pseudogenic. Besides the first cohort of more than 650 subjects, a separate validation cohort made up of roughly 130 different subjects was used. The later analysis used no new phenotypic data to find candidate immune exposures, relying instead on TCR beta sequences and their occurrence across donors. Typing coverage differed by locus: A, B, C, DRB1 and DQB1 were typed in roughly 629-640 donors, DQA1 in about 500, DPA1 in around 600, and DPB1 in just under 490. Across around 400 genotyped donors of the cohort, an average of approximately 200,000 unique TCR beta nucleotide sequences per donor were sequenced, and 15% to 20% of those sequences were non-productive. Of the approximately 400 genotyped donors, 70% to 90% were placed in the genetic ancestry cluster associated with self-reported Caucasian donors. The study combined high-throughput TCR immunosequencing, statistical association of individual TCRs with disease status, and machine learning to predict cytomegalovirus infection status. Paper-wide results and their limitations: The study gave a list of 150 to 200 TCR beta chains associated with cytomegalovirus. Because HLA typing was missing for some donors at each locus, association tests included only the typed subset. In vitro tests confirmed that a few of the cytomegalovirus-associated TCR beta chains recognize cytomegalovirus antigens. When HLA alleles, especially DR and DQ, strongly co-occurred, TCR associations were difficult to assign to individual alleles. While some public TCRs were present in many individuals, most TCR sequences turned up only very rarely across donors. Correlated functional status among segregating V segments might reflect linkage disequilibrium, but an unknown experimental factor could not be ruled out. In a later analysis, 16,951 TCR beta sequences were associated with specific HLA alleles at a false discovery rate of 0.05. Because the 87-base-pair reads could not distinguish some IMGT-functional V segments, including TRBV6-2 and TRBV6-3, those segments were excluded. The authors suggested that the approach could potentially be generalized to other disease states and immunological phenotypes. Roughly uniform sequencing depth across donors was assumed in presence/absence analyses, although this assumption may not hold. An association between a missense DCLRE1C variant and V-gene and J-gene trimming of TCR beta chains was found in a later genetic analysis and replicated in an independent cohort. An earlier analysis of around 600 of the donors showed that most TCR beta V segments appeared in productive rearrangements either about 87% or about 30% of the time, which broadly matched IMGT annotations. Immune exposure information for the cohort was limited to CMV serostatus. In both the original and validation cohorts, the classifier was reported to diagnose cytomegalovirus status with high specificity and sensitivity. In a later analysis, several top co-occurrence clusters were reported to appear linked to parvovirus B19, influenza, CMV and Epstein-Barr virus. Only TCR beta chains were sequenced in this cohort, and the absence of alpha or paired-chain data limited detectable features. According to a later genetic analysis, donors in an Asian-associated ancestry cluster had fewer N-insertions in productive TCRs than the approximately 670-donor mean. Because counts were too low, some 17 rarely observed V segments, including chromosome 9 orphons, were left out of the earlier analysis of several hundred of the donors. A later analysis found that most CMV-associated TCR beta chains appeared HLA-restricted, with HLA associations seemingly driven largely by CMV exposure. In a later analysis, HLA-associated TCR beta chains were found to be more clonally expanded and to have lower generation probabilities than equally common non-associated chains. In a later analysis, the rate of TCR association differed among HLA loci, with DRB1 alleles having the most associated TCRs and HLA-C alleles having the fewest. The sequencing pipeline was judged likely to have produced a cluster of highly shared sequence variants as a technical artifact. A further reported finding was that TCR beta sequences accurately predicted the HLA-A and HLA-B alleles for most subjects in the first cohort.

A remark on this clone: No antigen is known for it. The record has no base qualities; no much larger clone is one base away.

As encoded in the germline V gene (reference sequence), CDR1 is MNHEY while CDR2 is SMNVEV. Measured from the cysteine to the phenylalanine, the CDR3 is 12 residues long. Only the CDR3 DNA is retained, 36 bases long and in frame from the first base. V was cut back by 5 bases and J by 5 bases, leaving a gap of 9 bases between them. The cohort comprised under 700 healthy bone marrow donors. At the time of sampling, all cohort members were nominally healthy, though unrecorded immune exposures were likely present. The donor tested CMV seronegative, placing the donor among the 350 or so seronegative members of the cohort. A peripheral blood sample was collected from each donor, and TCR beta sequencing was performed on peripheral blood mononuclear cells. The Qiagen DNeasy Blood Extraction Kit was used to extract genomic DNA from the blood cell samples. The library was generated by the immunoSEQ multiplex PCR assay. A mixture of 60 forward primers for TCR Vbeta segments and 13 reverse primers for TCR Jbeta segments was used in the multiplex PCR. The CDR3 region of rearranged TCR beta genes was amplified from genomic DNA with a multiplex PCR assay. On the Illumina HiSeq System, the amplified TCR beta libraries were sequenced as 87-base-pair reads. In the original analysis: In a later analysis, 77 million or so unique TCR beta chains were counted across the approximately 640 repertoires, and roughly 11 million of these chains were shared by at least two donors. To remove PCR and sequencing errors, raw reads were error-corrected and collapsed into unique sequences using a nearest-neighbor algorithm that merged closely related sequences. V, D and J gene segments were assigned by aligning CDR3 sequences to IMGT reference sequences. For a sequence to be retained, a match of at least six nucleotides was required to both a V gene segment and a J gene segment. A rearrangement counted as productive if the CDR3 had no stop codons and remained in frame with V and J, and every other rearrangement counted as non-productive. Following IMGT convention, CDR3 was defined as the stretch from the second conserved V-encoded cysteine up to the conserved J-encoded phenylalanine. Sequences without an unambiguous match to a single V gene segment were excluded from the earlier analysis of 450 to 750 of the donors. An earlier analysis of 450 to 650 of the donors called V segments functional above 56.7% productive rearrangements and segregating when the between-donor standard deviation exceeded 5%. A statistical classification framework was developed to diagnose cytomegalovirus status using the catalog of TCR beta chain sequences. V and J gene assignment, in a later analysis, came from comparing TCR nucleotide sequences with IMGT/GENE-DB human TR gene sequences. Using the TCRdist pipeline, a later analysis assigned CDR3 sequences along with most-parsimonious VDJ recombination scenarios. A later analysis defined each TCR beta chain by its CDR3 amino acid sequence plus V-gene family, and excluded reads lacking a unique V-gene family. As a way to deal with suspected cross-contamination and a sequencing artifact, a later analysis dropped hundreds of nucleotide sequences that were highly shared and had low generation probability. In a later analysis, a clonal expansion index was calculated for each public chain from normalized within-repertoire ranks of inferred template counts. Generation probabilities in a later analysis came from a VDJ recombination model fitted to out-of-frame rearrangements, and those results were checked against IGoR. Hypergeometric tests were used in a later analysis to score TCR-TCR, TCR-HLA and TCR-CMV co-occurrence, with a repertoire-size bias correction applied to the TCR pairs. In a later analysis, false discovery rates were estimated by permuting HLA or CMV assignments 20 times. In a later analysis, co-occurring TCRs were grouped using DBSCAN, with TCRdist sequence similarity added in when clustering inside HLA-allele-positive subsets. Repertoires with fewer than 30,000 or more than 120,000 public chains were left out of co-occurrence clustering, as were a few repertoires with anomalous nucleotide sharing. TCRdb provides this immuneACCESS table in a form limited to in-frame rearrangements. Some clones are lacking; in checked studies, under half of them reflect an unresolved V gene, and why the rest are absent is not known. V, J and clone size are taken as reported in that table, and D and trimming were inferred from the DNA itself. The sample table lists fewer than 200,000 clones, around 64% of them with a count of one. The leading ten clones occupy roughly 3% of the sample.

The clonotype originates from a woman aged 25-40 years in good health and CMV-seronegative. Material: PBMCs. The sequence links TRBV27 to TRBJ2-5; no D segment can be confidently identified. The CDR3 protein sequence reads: CASSPVGETQYF. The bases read TGTGCCAGCAGTCCAGTCGGGGAGACCCAGTACTTC.